There are a few counts of the clone carrying this T cell receptor (beta chain). Its antigen is currently unknown. This sample was included in a study of T cell responses to AZD1222 COVID-19 vaccine. Findings of the study overall: In all cases, repertoires were sampled only after the peak T cell response. Seropositive at baseline were only a handful of AZD1222 recipients. Donors in the cohort were predominantly white British and more often female, and clonal diversity was possibly underestimated.

This table comes from immunoSEQ multiplex PCR, and its TCRdb copy is limited to in-frame clones, with some not included. The sample shows over 90,000 clones, roughly nine tenths of them seen only once. Germline-derived CDR1 and CDR2 are ENHRY and SYGVKD. The CDR3 consists of 14 residues. V lost 4 bases and J 0 bases, leaving 9 bases between the germline ends. The origin of this receptor is an adult in good health. The chain joins TRBV10-3 to TRBJ1-1; the D gene is possibly TRBD1 (5 bases). Specimen: peripheral blood, collected on day 0 of AZD1222 vaccination. This CDR3 is CAISVDTLNTEAFF. Here the CDR3 DNA reads TGTGCCATCAGTGTGGACACACTGAACACTGAAGCTTTCTTT.